This T cell receptor beta chain was obtained from a study of T cell repertoires in cytomegalovirus infection. In its sample, this clonotype was seen a few times. What it recognizes is unknown. Each CDR3 protein gets one entry after TCRdb re-called the reads with MiXCR. The data contain some 940,000 distinct CDR3 sequences, about a third of them singletons. This CDR3 contains 13 residues. Trimming removed 5 bases at V and 11 bases at J, with 16 bases between. CDR1 and CDR2 from the germline V gene are LNHDA and SQIVND (reference sequence). Study observations and caveats: In two of eight donors, the top clonotype was HLA-C-restricted CMV-specific. Totalled public TCR beta family frequency picked out people who carried CMV plus the relevant HLA.

The V call is TRBV19, the J call TRBJ2-1; D is possibly TRBD1 or TRBD2 (5 bases each). The source material was cultured CD8+ T cells from PBMCs, sampled from culture after CMV antigen stimulation. The TCR comes from a human donor in good health (CMV status not recorded). Some clones in this sample may be carry-over from other donors' samples. DNA for the CDR3: TGTGCCAGTAGTCCCCCCGGGGCGCCTAAGCAGTTCTTC. This gives the protein CASSPPGAPKQFF.